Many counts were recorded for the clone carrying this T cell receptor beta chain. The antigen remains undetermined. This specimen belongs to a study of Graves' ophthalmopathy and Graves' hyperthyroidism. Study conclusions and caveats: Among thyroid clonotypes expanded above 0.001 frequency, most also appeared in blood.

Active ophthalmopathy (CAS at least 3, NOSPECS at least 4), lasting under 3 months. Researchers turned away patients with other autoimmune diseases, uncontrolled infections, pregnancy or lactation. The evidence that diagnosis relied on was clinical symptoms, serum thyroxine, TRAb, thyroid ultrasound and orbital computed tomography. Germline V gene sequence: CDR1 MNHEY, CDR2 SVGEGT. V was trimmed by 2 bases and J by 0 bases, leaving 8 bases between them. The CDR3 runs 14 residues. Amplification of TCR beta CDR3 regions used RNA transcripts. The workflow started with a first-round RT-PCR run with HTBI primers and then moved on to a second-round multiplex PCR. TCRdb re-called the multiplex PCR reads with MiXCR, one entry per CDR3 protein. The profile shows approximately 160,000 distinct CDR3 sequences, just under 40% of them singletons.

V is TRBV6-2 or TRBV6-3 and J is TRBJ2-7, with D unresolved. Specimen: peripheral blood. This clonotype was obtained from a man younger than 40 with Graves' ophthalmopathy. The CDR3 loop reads CASSYGPASYEQYF. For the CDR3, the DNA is TGTGCCAGCAGTTACGGCCCAGCCTCCTACGAGCAGTACTTC.